One TCR beta chain is described in this entry. These data belong to a study of TIL therapy for anti-PD-1-resistant metastatic lung cancer. CDR1 and CDR2 from the germline V gene are LNHNV and YYDKDF (reference sequence). This CDR3 region has 15 residues. Trimming left V 0 bases short and J 10 bases short, with 17 bases between. The libraries were made with immunoSEQ v3. The repertoire was sequenced with immunoSEQ multiplex PCR; TCRdb's copy has only in-frame clones and lacks some. The sample lists about 10,000 clones; about 57% were seen once. Time point specified: pre-treatment sample, taken before nivolumab and TIL therapy. The tumor samples were excised metastases, mostly pleural nodules or supraclavicular lymph nodes.

The gene calls are TRBV15 and TRBJ2-3, with D possibly TRBD1 on 5 matching bases. This specimen consisted of tumor tissue, obtained at baseline. This receptor was taken from a person between 30 and 79 years old with non-small cell lung cancer. Here the CDR3 DNA reads TGTGCCACCAGCAGAGATAGTGGTACAGGCCTGGCGCAGTATTTT. It specifies CATSRDSGTGLAQYF.